This T cell receptor beta chain was retrieved from a study of blood T cell repertoires in COVID-19. In this sample, this clone turned up a few times. Clones were read by immunoSEQ multiplex PCR, and TCRdb kept only the in-frame ones, dropping some. Of around 200,000 clones detected, under 90% appear once; the ten largest clones hold approximately 14%. The sequenced sample consisted of peripheral blood. The origin of this receptor is a woman between 65 and 79 years old with COVID-19, enrolled during active disease.

CDR3 coding DNA: TGTGCCAGCAGCCAACCCCAGGGGCGAGAGCAGTACTTC. Amino acids: CASSQPQGREQYF. This chain joins TRBV4-2 and TRBJ2-7, with D possibly matching TRBD1 (6 bases). The V and J ends lost 2 bases and 7 bases respectively, with 12 bases between them. The CDR3 sequence is 13 residues long. Germline values: CDR1 LGHNA, CDR2 YNFKEQ.